This T cell receptor (beta chain) was found in a study of patients and donors after allogeneic stem cell transplantation. This clonotype was seen only a few times. Germline assignment: CDR1 MNHNS and CDR2 SASEGT. The CDR3 totals 14 residues. Germline trimming cut 8 bases from V and 0 bases from J; bases unmatched to any gene: 5. TCRdb fed the RT-PCR reads into MiXCR, producing one record per CDR3 protein. This repertoire shows tens of thousands of distinct CDR3 sequences, 5% found once; its top ten account for around 3%. The receptor was isolated from a human donor who was either an allogeneic HSCT recipient or a stem cell or donor lymphocyte infusion donor (not recorded which). It is not recorded whose cells these are; they may come from a transplant donor. The chain carries TRBV6-1 and TRBJ2-7; 9 positions match TRBD1. Sequenced input: blood, either unsorted or a sorted T cell fraction (not recorded which). The CDR3 is CASVLTGGSYEQYF. The CDR3 region has the DNA TGTGCCAGCGTACTGACAGGGGGCTCCTACGAGCAGTACTTC.